Described below is a single T cell receptor beta chain sequence and its context. This clonotype was counted at least ten times. Its antigen remains undetermined. No base quality information exists; no much larger clone differs at one position. From the cysteine through the phenylalanine, the CDR3 covers 16 amino acids. The CDR3 DNA has 48 bases and is translated from base 1. Compared with germline, V lacks 0 bases and J lacks 6 bases; bases without a gene match: 8. CDR1 is given as SGHNT and CDR2 as YENEEA, both from the germline V gene. These data originate in a study of T cells in Graves' hyperthyroidism and ophthalmopathy (dated by TCRdb to the late 2010s). With regard to the full study: Peripheral blood was collected at initial diagnosis, before any treatment. Thyroid tissue and blood T-cell repertoires from roughly six Graves' hyperthyroidism patients were also compared in the study. The roughly 100 discovery patients were randomly divided into training and test sets at a 7:3 ratio. TCR V-J signatures able to tell the groups apart were searched for in a discovery cohort of 90 to 100 patients, of whom roughly 42 had Graves' ophthalmopathy and 55 to 65 had stable Graves' hyperthyroidism. According to the paper, TCR Vbeta CDR3 sequencing was carried out on approximately 140 peripheral blood samples, which came from under 50 ophthalmopathy, approximately 72 hyperthyroidism and roughly 17 progressor patients. Whether ophthalmopathy could be predicted prospectively was tested in an independent validation cohort made up of some 20 hyperthyroidism patients plus 17 patients who later progressed to ophthalmopathy. After sampling, hyperthyroidism patients received methimazole starting at 30 mg daily, and ophthalmopathy patients received high-dose intravenous methylprednisolone.

General findings and caveats noted by the study authors: No statistical method was used to set the sample size in advance, and investigators knew the group allocation. In validation, the model predicted progression to ophthalmopathy a median of approximately 6.6 months before onset, with about 64% sensitivity and around 76% specificity. Blood samples also contained most of the expanded thyroid clonotypes (frequency above 0.001), which suggests that blood repertoires may reflect thyroid immune responses. Ophthalmopathy was separated from stable hyperthyroidism by a 13 V-J signature model, with 85% to 90% sensitivity and about 81% specificity obtained in cross-validation and 80%/75% obtained in testing.

Ophthalmopathy patients had moderately to severely active disease, Clinical Activity Score of at least 3, NOSPECS grade of at least 4, and duration under 3 months. Exclusion was applied to patients with uncontrolled infections, other autoimmune diseases, pregnancy or lactation. Diagnoses were established on the basis of clinical symptoms, serum thyroxine and TRAb, thyroid ultrasound, and orbital computed tomography. PBMCs were separated from approximately 9.9 ml of fresh peripheral blood using Ficoll-Paque density gradient centrifugation. Total RNA was extracted with Trizol reagent, and quality was checked on an Agilent 2100 Bioanalyzer. The TCR beta CDR3 regions were amplified from the RNA transcripts. A first-round RT-PCR of the TCR CDR3 used the HTBI primer set with the Qiagen OneStep RT-PCR kit. A second multiplex PCR round built the libraries, followed by size selection and purification. Paired-end sequencing of the libraries was performed with 100 bp reads on an Illumina HiSeq2000. As for the authors' bioinformatics: SOAPnuke was used to process the raw data, with reads discarded if the reads contained adapters or uncalled bases, had a mean Phred below 15, or lacked an exact constant-primer or identifier match. High-quality paired reads were merged with COPE v1.2.5, and unique nucleotide sequences were defined as clonotypes. Clonotypes were aligned to IMGT TRBV, TRBD and TRBJ reference segments using MiTCR v1.1. Analysis was restricted to V-J combinations with a frequency above 0.0001, which covered roughly 99% of repertoires. The TCS score was defined as the ratio of F50 (clonal expansion) to E x V (chaos), calculated using BLOSUM62-based TCRdist between CDR3 peptides within each V-J. Welch's t-statistics and random forest reduced around 550 V-J features to about 12, which were used in a naive Bayes classifier (R e1071). TCRdb trimmed the raw reads at Q25, called clones with MiXCR and kept productive beta chains. Records with the same CDR3 protein are collapsed into one entry carrying the most frequent genes and DNA. The V and J calls were determined by TCRdb, not by the authors. Recorded for this sample are more than 500,000 distinct CDR3 sequences; about 16% of them occurred a single time. The ten largest clones add up to over 25% of the sample.

The clonotype originates from a woman in her twenties or thirties with Graves' ophthalmopathy. Sequenced input: blood. The V and J segments used are TRBV11-3 and TRBJ2-1; the central 7 bases match TRBD2. The DNA sequence reads TGTGCCAGCAGCTTAGATCGGGGGAGGGCGATCAATGAGCAGTTCTTC. It codes for CASSLDRGRAINEQFF. Here the CDR3 is joined to the reference TRBV11-3 and TRBJ2-1 genes, and the full variable domain is: EAGVVQSPRYKIIEKKQPVAFWCNPISGHNTLYWYLQNLGQGPELLIRYENEEAVDDSQLPKDRFSAERLKGVDSTLKIQPAELGDSAVYLCASSLDRGRAINEQFFGPGTRLTVL.